This entry features one T cell receptor (beta chain) sequence. The V gene end was trimmed by 2 bases and the J gene end by 4 bases; junction bases not matched to a gene: 4. Germline lookup yields CDR1 MNHEY and CDR2 SVGAGI. The CDR3 consists of 15 residues. In the authors' methods: Estimated nucleated cell counts came from reference gene primer amplification. The assay was immunoSEQ multiplex PCR, and TCRdb's table has in-frame clones only and misses some. Clone size and the V and J calls come from that table; the DNA yielded D and trimming. The sample has about 180,000 clones, approximately 81% seen once. The data originate from a study of blood T cell repertoires in COVID-19.

The receptor was isolated from a woman aged 80 or over with active or convalescent COVID-19. The sample comprised peripheral blood. V is TRBV6-5 and J is TRBJ1-4, with TRBD1 matching over 7 bases. The chain's CDR3 is CASSYRGQHNEKLFF. DNA of the CDR3: TGTGCCAGCAGTTACCGGGGACAGCATAATGAAAAACTGTTTTTT.